The present T cell receptor (beta chain) was sequenced within a study of T cells in Graves' hyperthyroidism and ophthalmopathy. In the study overall: Specimen type is peripheral blood, collected at initial diagnosis prior to any treatment.

Amplified TCR beta CDR3 regions derived from RNA transcripts. The HTBI primer set drove a first-round RT-PCR of the TCR CDR3. TCRdb re-derived calls from the multiplex PCR reads in MiXCR, one entry per CDR3 protein. The sample includes 550,000 to 700,000 distinct CDR3 sequences, roughly 15% of them seen just once. This clonotype has ten or more counts. Trimming took off 2 bases at V and 4 bases at J, with 9 bases between the two ends. The CDR3 consists of 13 residues. Germline CDR1 MDHEN, CDR2 SYDVKM. Sequenced: blood. The TCR comes from a woman aged 35 to 49 with Graves' ophthalmopathy. The chain carries TRBV28 and TRBJ2-7, with D perhaps TRBD1 (6 bases). The CDR3 region is CASSLGGQYEQYF. CDR3 coding DNA: TGTGCCAGCAGTTTAGGTGGACAGTACGAGCAGTACTTC.